This T cell receptor beta chain was observed in a study of blood T cells in healthy people across ages. Overall study results and limits: Compared with aged donors, long-lived donors showed fewer expanded clones, suggesting selection. Changes in expanded clonotypes were possibly confounded, as the CMV status of donors was unknown. Using unsorted PBMCs precluded a conclusive naive versus antigen-experienced comparison.

The germline gives CDR1 SGHTA, CDR2 FQGNSA. The V segment lost 5 bases and the J segment 7 bases; nucleotides outside the gene matches: 8. This CDR3 has 14 residues. A second PCR of 7 to 11 cycles used a sample-barcoded 5' primer and a J-beta primer mix. TCRdb itself ran the 5' RACE reads through MiXCR, one entry per CDR3 protein. Of about 1.5 million distinct CDR3 sequences in the sample, approximately 43% were seen once. This clonotype was detected only a few times. Its antigen is not known. Sequenced sample: blood. The genes are TRBV7-2 and TRBJ2-7; TRBD2 agrees at 10 bases. This receptor was identified in a woman between 18 and 29 years old in good health. The CDR3 loop reads CASSPTSGYNEQYF. DNA of the CDR3: TGTGCCAGCAGCCCGACTAGCGGGTACAATGAGCAGTACTTC.